The 29 T cell receptor beta chains below were found in one sample sequenced in a study of T cell responses to AZD1222 COVID-19 vaccine. Libraries were prepared by immunoSEQ multiplex PCR; TCRdb keeps only in-frame clonotypes and omits some of them. The sample yields 100,000 to 150,000 clones, 85% to 95% seen once. Specimen: peripheral blood, collected on day 0 of AZD1222 vaccination. The receptor source for this set is an adult in good health.

V and J are TRBV30 and TRBJ1-6; D is perhaps TRBD1 (5 bases). The CDR3 has 15 amino acids. V shed 7 bases and J shed 7 bases, with 20 bases lying between them. The germline CDR1 and CDR2 sequences are GTSNPN and SVGIG (reference sequence). CDR3 region: CASPNVGGINSPLHF. DNA for the CDR3: TGTGCCTCCCCGAACGTCGGGGGGATAAATTCACCCCTCCACTTT.

V gene TRBV30 combines with J gene TRBJ2-1; D is ambiguous. CDR3 length: 13 amino acids. Germline assignment: CDR1 GTSNPN and CDR2 SVGIG (reference sequence). Between the trimmed V and J ends, which lost 0 bases and 7 bases, there was a span of 10 bases. The CDR3 is CAWSVTDYNEQFF. The CDR3 nucleotides are TGTGCCTGGAGTGTTACTGATTATAATGAGCAGTTCTTC.

The chain has TRBV9 and TRBJ1-2; TRBD1 matches 11 bases. Germline V CDR1 and CDR2: SGDLS, YYNGEE. This CDR3 region has 14 residues. V lost 0 bases to trimming and J lost 6 bases; unmatched junction nucleotides: 1. Here the CDR3 reads CASSVGDRGDGYTF. CDR3 sequence (DNA): TGTGCCAGCAGCGTAGGGGACAGGGGGGATGGCTACACCTTC.

The chain combines TRBV11-2 with TRBJ2-7; possibly TRBD2 for D (6 bases). The germline CDR1 and CDR2 sequences are SGHAT and FQNNGV. V lost 4 bases and J 2 bases, leaving 15 bases between the germline ends. The CDR3 loop spans 15 amino acids. The CDR3 DNA follows: TGTGCCAGCAGCTACCCAGCGGGTCGGACCTACGAGCAGTACTTC. Translated: CASSYPAGRTYEQYF.

This sequence joins TRBV5-6 and TRBJ1-5; TRBD1 matches 7 bases. Germline V lookup: CDR1 SGHDT, CDR2 YYEEEE. The CDR3 contains 14 residues. J lost 4 bases, V lost 4 bases, and 5 bases had no gene match. The CDR3 bases are TGTGCCAGCAGCCGTGGGACAGCTAATCAGCCCCAGCATTTT. Protein product: CASSRGTANQPQHF.

V gene TRBV5-5 combines with J gene TRBJ1-5, with a weak D call TRBD1 (6 bases). The ends were cut back, 0 bases at V and 0 bases at J, with 7 bases in the middle. Germline V gene data show CDR1 as SGHKS and CDR2 as YYEKEE (reference sequence). The CDR3 runs 15 residues. The CDR3 bases are TGTGCCAGCAGCTTGGCGGACAGTAGCAATCAGCCCCAGCATTTT. It translates to CASSLADSSNQPQHF. Looking up the rest from reference TRBV5-5 and TRBJ1-5 gives the full variable domain: DAGVTQSPTHLIKTRGQQVTLRCSPISGHKSVSWYQQVLGQGPQFIFQYYEKEERGRGNFPDRFSARQFPNYSSELNVNALLLGDSALYLCASSLADSSNQPQHFGDGTRLSIL.

V is TRBV4-1 and J is TRBJ2-7, with 10 bases that match TRBD1. The trim removed 3 bases at V and 9 bases at J, leaving 14 bases unmatched. This CDR3 region has 16 residues. Germline loops: CDR1 MGHRA, CDR2 YSYEKL. As DNA, the CDR3 is TGCGCCAGCAGCCACCTACCCGGGACAGGGGTAGTTGGGCAGTACTTC. Residues: CASSHLPGTGVVGQYF.

The genes are TRBV13 and TRBJ1-6, with D perhaps TRBD1 (5 bases). Germline V CDR1 and CDR2: PRHDT, FYEKMQ (reference sequence). The V end was cut by 4 bases, the J end by 9 bases, with 13 bases between. The CDR3 runs 14 residues. The CDR3: CASSSRLGGSPLHF. The CDR3 DNA follows: TGTGCCAGCAGCTCCCGACTGGGGGGTTCACCCCTCCACTTT.

The chain couples TRBV15 to TRBJ1-1; 7 nucleotides match TRBD1. V gave up 1 base and J gave up 8 bases; unmatched junction bases: 1. The germline V gene encodes CDR1 LNHNV and CDR2 YYDKDF (reference sequence). This CDR3 is 12 amino acids long. This chain's CDR3 is CATSRGDREAFF. DNA of the CDR3: TGTGCCACCAGCAGAGGGGACAGAGAAGCTTTCTTT.

The chain has TRBV7-2 and TRBJ2-1, with TRBD2 matching 10 bases. Germline loops: CDR1 SGHTA, CDR2 FQGNSA. This CDR3 has 15 residues. J gave up 0 bases and V 5 bases, and 1 base lay outside the gene matches. This CDR3 is CASSPSGSSYNEQFF. CDR3 DNA: TGTGCCAGCAGCCCTAGCGGGAGCTCCTACAATGAGCAGTTCTTC.

V usage is TRBV5-4 and J usage is TRBJ2-1; 8 nucleotides match TRBD1. After removal of 0 bases from V and 2 bases from J, the junction contained 1 base not matched to a gene. Per germline, CDR1 SGHNT and CDR2 YYREEE (reference sequence). The CDR3 runs to 15 residues. The CDR3 loop reads CASSLDRGAYNEQFF. The CDR3 nucleotides read TGTGCCAGCAGCTTGGACAGGGGGGCCTACAATGAGCAGTTCTTC.

The genes are TRBV10-3 and TRBJ2-6, with 8 bases fitting TRBD1. After removal of 2 bases from V and 4 bases from J, the junction contained 4 bases not matched to a gene. This CDR3 comprises 16 residues. Looked up from germline, CDR1 is ENHRY and CDR2 is SYGVKD. CDR3 protein: CAISEADRVGANVLTF. CDR3 DNA sequence: TGTGCCATCAGTGAGGCGGACAGGGTCGGGGCCAACGTCCTGACTTTC.

The rearrangement links TRBV2 to TRBJ1-2, with 7 positions matching TRBD1. V dropped 7 bases and J dropped 0; count of bases not matched to a gene: 5. This CDR3 contains 14 residues. The V gene's germline CDR1 is SNHLY and CDR2 FYNNEI. The CDR3 spells CASTDRETNYGYTF. The DNA of the CDR3 is TGTGCCAGCACCGACAGGGAGACTAACTATGGCTACACCTTC.

V gene TRBV7-8 combines with J gene TRBJ2-7; tentatively, D is TRBD1 (6 bases). Looked up from germline, CDR1 is SGHVS and CDR2 is FQNEAQ. The CDR3 contains 15 residues. The V and J ends lost 4 bases and 2 bases respectively, with 15 bases between them. CDR3 sequence: CASSSHADSTYEQYF. The CDR3 DNA sequence: TGTGCCAGCAGCTCCCACGCGGACAGTACCTACGAGCAGTACTTC.

The V gene is TRBV7-9, the J gene TRBJ1-2; no clear D gene. The CDR3 loop spans 13 amino acids. Trimming took off 2 bases at V and 5 bases at J, with 9 bases between the two ends. From germline, CDR1 is SEHNR and CDR2 FQNEAQ (reference sequence). The chain's CDR3 is CASSLISLYGYTF. CDR3 bases: TGTGCCAGCAGCTTAATCAGTCTATATGGCTACACCTTC.

The chain couples TRBV9 to TRBJ1-1; TRBD1 is a possible D gene (5 bases). CDR3 length: 13 amino acids. The germline V gene encodes CDR1 SGDLS and CDR2 YYNGEE. V dropped 4 bases and J dropped 4 bases, with 11 bases sitting between them. CDR3 nucleotide sequence: TGTGCCAGCAGCTTAGGTGGGGGCACTGAAGCTTTCTTT. It is translated as CASSLGGGTEAFF.

The chain has TRBV15 and TRBJ2-1; D is perhaps TRBD2 (5 bases). There are 17 residues in the CDR3. Germline V gene lookup returns CDR1 LNHNV and CDR2 YYDKDF (reference sequence). The V and J ends lost 0 bases and 3 bases respectively, with 15 bases between them. In DNA, the CDR3 is TGTGCCACCAGCAGAGATCTGTTGAGGGAGAGCTACAATGAGCAGTTCTTC. Protein: CATSRDLLRESYNEQFF.

J is TRBJ1-1 and V is TRBV2, with D unclear. The CDR3 length is 15 residues. Trimming stripped 2 bases from V and 0 bases from J, with 10 bases between. The germline V gene has CDR1 SNHLY and CDR2 FYNNEI. As DNA, the CDR3 is TGTGCCAGCAGTGAAACGGGGATCATGAACACTGAAGCTTTCTTT. This encodes CASSETGIMNTEAFF.

The chain uses TRBV30 and TRBJ1-5; D might be TRBD1 (6 bases). The CDR3 covers 13 residues. V lost 1 base and J lost 6, with 10 bases in between. Germline V gene lookup returns CDR1 GTSNPN and CDR2 SVGIG (reference sequence). CDR3: CAWSAGAGQPQHF. The CDR3 nucleotides are TGTGCCTGGAGTGCAGGGGCGGGTCAGCCCCAGCATTTT.

The chain uses TRBV7-2 and TRBJ1-1; D might be TRBD1 (6 bases). This CDR3 has 16 residues. Deletions cut 1 base from V and 0 bases from J, with 12 bases between. Per the germline V gene, CDR1 is SGHTA and CDR2 is FQGNSA. CDR3 DNA sequence: TGTGCCAGCAGCTTAGTGACAGGATCCATGAACACTGAAGCTTTCTTT. This gives the protein CASSLVTGSMNTEAFF. The whole variable domain, filled in from reference TRBV7-2 and TRBJ1-1, reads GAGVSQSPSNKVTEKGKDVELRCDPISGHTALYWYRQSLGQGLEFLIYFQGNSAPDKSGLPSDRFSAERTGGSVSTLTIQRTQQEDSAVYLCASSLVTGSMNTEAFFGQGTRLTVV.

This sequence joins TRBV28 and TRBJ1-2; possible D gene TRBD1, 5 bases. Germline V gives CDR1 MDHEN, CDR2 SYDVKM. The CDR3 is 15 residues long. V shed 6 bases and J shed 4 bases, with 18 bases lying between them. This CDR3 is CASRPTGTGGYGYTF. The CDR3 nucleotides are TGTGCCAGCAGACCGACCGGGACGGGGGGCTATGGCTACACCTTC.

The CDR3 loop reads CASSSGQGIEKLFF. CDR3 coding DNA: TGTGCCAGCAGTTCGGGACAGGGGATCGAAAAACTGTTTTTT. The rearrangement uses TRBV27 and TRBJ1-4; TRBD1 matches at 10 bases. J lost 8 bases, V lost 4 bases, and 4 bases had no gene match. Germline V gene sequence: CDR1 MNHEY, CDR2 SMNVEV (reference sequence). The CDR3 is 14 amino acids. Full variable domain (rest looked up from reference TRBV27 and TRBJ1-4): EAQVTQNPRYLITVTGKKLTVTCSQNMNHEYMSWYRQDPGLGLRQIYYSMNVEVTDKGDVPEGYKVSRKEKRNFPLILESPSPNQTSLYFCASSSGQGIEKLFFGSGTQLSVL.

The rearrangement links TRBV7-3 to TRBJ1-4; D uncertain. V was clipped by 3 bases and J by 3 bases, with 11 bases between them. Germline assignment: CDR1 SGHTA and CDR2 FQGTGA. CDR3 size: 15 residues. The CDR3 DNA is TGTGCCAGCAGCTTTCCGGGAACCGCTAATGAAAAACTGTTTTTT. Its translation: CASSFPGTANEKLFF.

The chain combines TRBV29-1 with TRBJ1-1; D is perhaps TRBD1 (5 bases). With 7 bases removed from V and 4 bases from J, the gap between germline ends came to 13 bases. The CDR3 runs 12 residues. Germline V gene sequence: CDR1 SQVTM, CDR2 ANQGSEA. In DNA, the CDR3 is TGCAGCGCTCGTCGGGGGGGCACTGAAGCTTTCTTT. It encodes CSARRGGTEAFF.

V gene TRBV11-1 combines with J gene TRBJ1-6, with D possibly TRBD1 on 6 matching bases. The V gene lost 5 bases and the J gene lost 7 bases, with 18 bases spanning the gap. The CDR3 is 16 residues long. Germline V gene sequence: CDR1 SGHAT, CDR2 FQDESV (reference sequence). The CDR3 sequence is CASSTRPGQKNSPLHF. The DNA for the CDR3 is TGTGCCAGCAGCACCCGACCCGGACAGAAGAATTCACCCCTCCACTTT.

V and J are TRBV9 and TRBJ2-2; the D gene is possibly TRBD1 (5 bases). Germline V gene data show CDR1 as SGDLS and CDR2 as YYNGEE. CDR3 length equals 16 residues. Trimming pared 0 bases from V and 3 bases from J, leaving 12 bases between. CDR3 DNA sequence: TGTGCCAGCAGCGTAGGAAAAGGGGCGGACACCGGGGAGCTGTTTTTT. This encodes CASSVGKGADTGELFF.

The chain links TRBV9 to TRBJ1-1; perhaps TRBD1 as D (5 bases). V lost 1 base and J 0 bases, leaving 7 bases between the germline ends. The CDR3 has 14 residues. Per germline, CDR1 SGDLS and CDR2 YYNGEE. CDR3 DNA: TGTGCCAGCAGCGTAAGCAGGGTGAACACTGAAGCTTTCTTT. Translation gives CASSVSRVNTEAFF.

The V call is TRBV19, the J call TRBJ2-3; the D is unclear. The germline V and J ends were trimmed by 8 bases and 5 bases, with 20 bases remaining between them. Germline CDR1 is LNHDA and CDR2 is SQIVND (reference sequence). This CDR3 spans 15 amino acids. CDR3 bases: TGTGCCAGTTCCGAGATGTTGGCATCTTTAGATACGCAGTATTTT. This encodes CASSEMLASLDTQYF.

The chain couples TRBV6-2 or TRBV6-3 to TRBJ1-1; D may be TRBD1 (6 bases). CDR1 MNHEY and CDR2 SVGEGT come from the germline V gene. Trimming removed 2 bases at V and 5 bases at J, with 15 bases between. The CDR3 has 15 residues. The CDR3: CASSYPPRGRTEAFF. The CDR3 DNA is TGTGCCAGCAGTTACCCCCCGCGGGGGCGTACTGAAGCTTTCTTT.